Included here is one T cell receptor (beta chain) sequence, with context. No antigen is known for it. Since all of the isolated RNA was reverse transcribed, expressed TCRB transcripts were what got sequenced. Using immunoSEQ multiplex PCR, the repertoire was profiled, and TCRdb retains in-frame clones only, with some absent. The table includes 860,000 or so clones, roughly 17% detected once. This entry comes from a study of beta chain features in type 1 diabetes. With 6 bases removed from V and 12 bases from J, the gap between germline ends came to 24 bases. Germline V gene data show CDR1 as SQVTM and CDR2 as ANQGSEA. The CDR3 is 14 residues long. The study's findings and limits: For TCRB rearrangement, an influence of HLA type remained unresolved here. The VDJ junctions of type 1 diabetes patients carried fewer insertions and more deletions.

The sample comprised naive CD4+ T cells from blood. This chain links TRBV29-1 with TRBJ2-1, with D possibly being TRBD2 (5 bases). This clonotype was sampled from a woman aged 18-35 years in good health. CDR3: CSVSLVGSSQAQFF. For the CDR3, the DNA is TGCAGCGTGTCGCTGGTTGGGAGCAGCCAAGCGCAGTTCTTC.